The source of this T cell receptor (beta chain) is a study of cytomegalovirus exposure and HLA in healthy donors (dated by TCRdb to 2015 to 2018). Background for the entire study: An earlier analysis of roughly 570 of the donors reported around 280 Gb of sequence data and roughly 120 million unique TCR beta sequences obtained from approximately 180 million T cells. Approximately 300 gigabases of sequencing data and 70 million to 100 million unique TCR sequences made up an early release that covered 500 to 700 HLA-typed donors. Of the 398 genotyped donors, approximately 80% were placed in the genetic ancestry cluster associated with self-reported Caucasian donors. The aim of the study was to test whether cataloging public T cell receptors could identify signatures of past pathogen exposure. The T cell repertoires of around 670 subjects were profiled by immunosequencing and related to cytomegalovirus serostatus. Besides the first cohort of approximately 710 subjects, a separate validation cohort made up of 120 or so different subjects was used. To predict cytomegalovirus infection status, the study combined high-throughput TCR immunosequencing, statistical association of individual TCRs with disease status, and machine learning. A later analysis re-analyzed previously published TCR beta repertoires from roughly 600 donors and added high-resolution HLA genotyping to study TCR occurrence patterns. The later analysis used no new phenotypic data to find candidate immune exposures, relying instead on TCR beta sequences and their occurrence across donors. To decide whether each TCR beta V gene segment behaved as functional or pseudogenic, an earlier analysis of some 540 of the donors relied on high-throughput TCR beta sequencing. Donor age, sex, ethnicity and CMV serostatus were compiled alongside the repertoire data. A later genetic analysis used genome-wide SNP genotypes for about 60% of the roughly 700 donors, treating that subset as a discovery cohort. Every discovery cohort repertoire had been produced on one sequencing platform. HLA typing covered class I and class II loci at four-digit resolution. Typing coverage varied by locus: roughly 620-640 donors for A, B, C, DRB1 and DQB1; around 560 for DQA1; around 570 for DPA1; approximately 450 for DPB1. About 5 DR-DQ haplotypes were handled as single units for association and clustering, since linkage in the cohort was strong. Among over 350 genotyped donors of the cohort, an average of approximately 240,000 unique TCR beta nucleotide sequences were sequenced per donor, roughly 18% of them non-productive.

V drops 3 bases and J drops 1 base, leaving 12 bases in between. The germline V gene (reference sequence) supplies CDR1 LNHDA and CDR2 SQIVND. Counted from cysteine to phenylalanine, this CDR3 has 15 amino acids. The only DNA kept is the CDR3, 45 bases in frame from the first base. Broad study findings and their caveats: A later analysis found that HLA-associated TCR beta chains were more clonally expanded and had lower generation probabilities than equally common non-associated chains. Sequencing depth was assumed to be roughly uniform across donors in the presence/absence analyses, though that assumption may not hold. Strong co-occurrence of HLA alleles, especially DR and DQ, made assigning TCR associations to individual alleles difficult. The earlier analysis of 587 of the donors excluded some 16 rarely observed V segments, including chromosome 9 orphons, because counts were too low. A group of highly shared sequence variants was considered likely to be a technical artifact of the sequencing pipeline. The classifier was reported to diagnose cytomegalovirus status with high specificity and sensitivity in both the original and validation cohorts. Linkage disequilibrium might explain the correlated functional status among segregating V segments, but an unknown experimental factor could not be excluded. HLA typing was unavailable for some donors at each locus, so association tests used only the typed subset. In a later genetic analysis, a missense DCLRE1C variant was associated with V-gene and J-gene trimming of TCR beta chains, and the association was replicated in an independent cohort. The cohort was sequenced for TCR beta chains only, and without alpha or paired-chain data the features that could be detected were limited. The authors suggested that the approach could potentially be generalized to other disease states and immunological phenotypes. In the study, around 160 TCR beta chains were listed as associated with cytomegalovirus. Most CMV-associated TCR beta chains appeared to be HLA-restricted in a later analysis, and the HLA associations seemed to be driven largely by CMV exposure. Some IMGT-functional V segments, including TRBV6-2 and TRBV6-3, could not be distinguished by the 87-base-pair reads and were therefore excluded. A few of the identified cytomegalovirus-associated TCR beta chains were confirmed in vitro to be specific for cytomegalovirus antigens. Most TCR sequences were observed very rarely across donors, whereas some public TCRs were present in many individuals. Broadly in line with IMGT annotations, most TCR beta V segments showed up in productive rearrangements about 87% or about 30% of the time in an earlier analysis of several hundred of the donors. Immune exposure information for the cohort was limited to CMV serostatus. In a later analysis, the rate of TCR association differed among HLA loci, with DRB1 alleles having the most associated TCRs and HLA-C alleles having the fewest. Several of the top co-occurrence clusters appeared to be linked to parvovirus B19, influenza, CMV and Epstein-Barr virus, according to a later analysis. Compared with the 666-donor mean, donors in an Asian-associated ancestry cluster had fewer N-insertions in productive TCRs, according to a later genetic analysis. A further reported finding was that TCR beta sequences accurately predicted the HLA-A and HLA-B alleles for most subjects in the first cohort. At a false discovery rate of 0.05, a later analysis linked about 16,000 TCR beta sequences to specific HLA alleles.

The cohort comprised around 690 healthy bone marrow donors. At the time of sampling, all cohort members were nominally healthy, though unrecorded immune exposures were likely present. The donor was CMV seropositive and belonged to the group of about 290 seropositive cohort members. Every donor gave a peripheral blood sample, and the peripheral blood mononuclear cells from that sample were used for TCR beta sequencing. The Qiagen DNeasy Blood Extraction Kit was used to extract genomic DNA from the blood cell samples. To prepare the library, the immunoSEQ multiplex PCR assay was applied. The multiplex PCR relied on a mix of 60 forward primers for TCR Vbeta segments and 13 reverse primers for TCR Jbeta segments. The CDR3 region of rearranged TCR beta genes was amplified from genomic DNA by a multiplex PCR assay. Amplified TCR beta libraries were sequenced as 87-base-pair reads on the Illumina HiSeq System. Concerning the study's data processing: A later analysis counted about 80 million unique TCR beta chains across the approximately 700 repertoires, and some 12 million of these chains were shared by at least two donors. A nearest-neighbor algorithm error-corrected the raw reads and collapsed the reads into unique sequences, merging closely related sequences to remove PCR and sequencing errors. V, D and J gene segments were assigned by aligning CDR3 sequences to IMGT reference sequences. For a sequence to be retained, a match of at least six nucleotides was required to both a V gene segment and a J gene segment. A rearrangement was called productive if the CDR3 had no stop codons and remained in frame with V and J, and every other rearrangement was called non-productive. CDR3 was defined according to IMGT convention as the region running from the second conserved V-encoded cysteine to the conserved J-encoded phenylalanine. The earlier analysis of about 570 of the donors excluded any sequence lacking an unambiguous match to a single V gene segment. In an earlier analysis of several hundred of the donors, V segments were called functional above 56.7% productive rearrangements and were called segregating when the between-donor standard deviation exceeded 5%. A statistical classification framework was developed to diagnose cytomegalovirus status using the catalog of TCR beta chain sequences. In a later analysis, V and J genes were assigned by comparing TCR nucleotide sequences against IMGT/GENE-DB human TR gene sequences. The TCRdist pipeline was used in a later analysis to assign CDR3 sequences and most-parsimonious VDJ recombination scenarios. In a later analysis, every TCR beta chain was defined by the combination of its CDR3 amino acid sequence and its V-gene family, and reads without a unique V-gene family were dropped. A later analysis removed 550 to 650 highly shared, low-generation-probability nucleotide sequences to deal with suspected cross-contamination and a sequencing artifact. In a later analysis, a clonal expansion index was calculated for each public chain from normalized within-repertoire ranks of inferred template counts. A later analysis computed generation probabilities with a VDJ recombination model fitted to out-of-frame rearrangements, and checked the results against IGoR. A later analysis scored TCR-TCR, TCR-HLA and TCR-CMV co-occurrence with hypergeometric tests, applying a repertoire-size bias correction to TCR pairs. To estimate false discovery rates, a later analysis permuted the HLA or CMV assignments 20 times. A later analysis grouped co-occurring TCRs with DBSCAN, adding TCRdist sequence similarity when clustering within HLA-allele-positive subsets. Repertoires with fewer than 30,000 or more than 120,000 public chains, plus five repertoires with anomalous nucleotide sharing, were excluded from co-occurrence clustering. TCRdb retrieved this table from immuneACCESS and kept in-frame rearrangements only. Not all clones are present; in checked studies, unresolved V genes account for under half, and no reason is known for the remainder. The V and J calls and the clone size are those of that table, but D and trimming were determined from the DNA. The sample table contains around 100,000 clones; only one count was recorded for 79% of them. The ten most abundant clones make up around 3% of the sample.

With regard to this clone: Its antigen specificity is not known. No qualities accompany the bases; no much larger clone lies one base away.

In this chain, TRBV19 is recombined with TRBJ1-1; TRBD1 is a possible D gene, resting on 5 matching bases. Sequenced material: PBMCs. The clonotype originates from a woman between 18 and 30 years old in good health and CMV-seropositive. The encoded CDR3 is CASSMGGDENTEAFF. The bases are TGTGCCAGTAGTATGGGAGGGGATGAGAACACTGAAGCTTTCTTT.